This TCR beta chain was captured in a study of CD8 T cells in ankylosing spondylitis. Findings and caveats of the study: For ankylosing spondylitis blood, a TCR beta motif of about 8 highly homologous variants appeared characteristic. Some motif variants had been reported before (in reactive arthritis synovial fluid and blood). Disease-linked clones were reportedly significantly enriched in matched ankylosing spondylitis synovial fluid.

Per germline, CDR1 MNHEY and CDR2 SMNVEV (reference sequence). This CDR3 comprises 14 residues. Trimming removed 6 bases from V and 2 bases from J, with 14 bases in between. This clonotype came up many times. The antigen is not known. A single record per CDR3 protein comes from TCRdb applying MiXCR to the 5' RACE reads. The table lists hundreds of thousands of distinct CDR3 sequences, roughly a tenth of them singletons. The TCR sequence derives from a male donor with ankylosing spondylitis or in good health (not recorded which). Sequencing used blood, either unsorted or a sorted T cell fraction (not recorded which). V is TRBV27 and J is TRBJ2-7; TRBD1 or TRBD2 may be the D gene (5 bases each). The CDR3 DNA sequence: TGTGCCAGCAGCCCTGGGACCTCTGCCTACGAGCAGTACTTC. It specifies CASSPGTSAYEQYF.